One and the same sample provided the 19 T cell receptor beta chains below, sequenced in a study of cytomegalovirus exposure and HLA in healthy donors. Some clones are missing from TCRdb's copy, which holds only in-frame ones; the method was immunoSEQ multiplex PCR. Of approximately 120,000 clones listed, roughly 86% are singletons. The sample consisted of PBMCs. These receptors originate from a woman between 18 and 30 years old in good health and CMV-seronegative.

The chain combines TRBV28 with TRBJ2-1; D gene ambiguous. Trimming stripped 4 bases from V and 0 bases from J, with 4 bases between. The CDR3 runs 13 residues. Germline V gene lookup returns CDR1 MDHEN and CDR2 SYDVKM. The CDR3 region is CASSSYSYNEQFF. CDR3 DNA sequence: TGTGCCAGCAGTTCGTACTCCTACAATGAGCAGTTCTTC.

The J gene is TRBJ1-2, the V gene TRBV7-2; the D gene is possibly TRBD1 (6 bases). V was shortened by 6 bases and J by 0 bases, with 8 bases between the two germline ends. This CDR3 has 13 amino acids. The germline gives CDR1 SGHTA, CDR2 FQGNSA. The CDR3 region has the DNA TGTGCCAGCAGTCCAGGGGCTAACTATGGCTACACCTTC. Translation: CASSPGANYGYTF.

The V call is TRBV18, the J call TRBJ2-2, with 10 bases aligning to TRBD2. Germline V gene data show CDR1 as KGHSH and CDR2 as LQKENI. J gave up 1 base and V 4 bases, and 6 bases lay outside the gene matches. The CDR3 extends over 17 amino acids. CDR3 protein: CASSLVTSGVNTGELFF. The CDR3 region has the DNA TGTGCCAGCTCACTCGTCACTAGCGGGGTGAACACCGGGGAGCTGTTTTTT. Filled out from reference TRBV18 and TRBJ2-2, the complete variable domain reads NAGVMQNPRHLVRRRGQEARLRCSPMKGHSHVYWYRQLPEEGLKFMVYLQKENIIDESGMPKERFSAEFPKEGPSILRIQQVVRGDSAAYFCASSLVTSGVNTGELFFGEGSRLTVL.

The chain couples TRBV7-3 to TRBJ2-3; D remains ambiguous. With 4 bases removed from V and 6 bases from J, the gap between germline ends came to 11 bases. The germline V gene has CDR1 SGHTA and CDR2 FQGTGA. CDR3 size: 13 residues. The chain's CDR3 is CASSSTWRDTQYF. The CDR3 DNA reads TGTGCCAGCAGCTCCACGTGGCGGGATACGCAGTATTTT.

The chain links TRBV4-2 to TRBJ2-6; D is possibly TRBD1 (6 bases). Germline CDR1 reads LGHNA; CDR2 reads YNFKEQ. V was trimmed by 1 base and J by 0 bases, leaving 13 bases between them. This CDR3 is built from 18 residues. CDR3 DNA sequence: TGTGCCAGCAGCCAAGCGGTGGACAGCAGCTCTGGGGCCAACGTCCTGACTTTC. Protein sequence: CASSQAVDSSSGANVLTF.

The chain employs TRBV29-1 and TRBJ2-1, with D possibly TRBD2 on 6 matching bases. From germline, CDR1 is SQVTM and CDR2 ANQGSEA. V shed 7 bases and J shed 6 bases, with 13 bases lying between them. The CDR3 consists of 12 residues. CDR3 in DNA: TGCAGCGGGGACTTAGGGGTCAATGAGCAGTTCTTC. It encodes CSGDLGVNEQFF.

The chain joins TRBV27 to TRBJ1-1; D unresolved. The V gene lost 2 bases and the J gene lost 5 bases, with 12 bases spanning the gap. Germline CDR1 and CDR2: MNHEY and SMNVEV (reference sequence). The CDR3 sequence is 14 residues long. CDR3 amino acids: CASSLPGGGTEAFF. The DNA of the CDR3 is TGTGCCAGCAGTTTACCGGGAGGAGGGACTGAAGCTTTCTTT.

The gene calls are TRBV5-1 and TRBJ2-3; 7 bases agree with TRBD2. CDR3 size: 15 residues. Germline-derived CDR1 and CDR2 are SGHRS and YFSETQ. Trimming at V came to 3 bases and at J to 4 bases, leaving 8 bases not matched to a gene. CDR3 sequence: CASSSSGGGSDTQYF. The CDR3 bases are TGCGCCAGCAGCTCCTCGGGAGGTGGCTCAGATACGCAGTATTTT. Supplemented by reference TRBV5-1 and TRBJ2-3, the full variable domain reads KAGVTQTPRYLIKTRGQQVTLSCSPISGHRSVSWYQQTPGQGLQFLFEYFSETQRNKGNFPGRFSGRQFSNSRSEMNVSTLELGDSALYLCASSSSGGGSDTQYFGPGTRLTVL.

The J gene is TRBJ1-3, the V gene TRBV6-1, with 8 bases aligning to TRBD1. CDR1 and CDR2 (germline): MNHNS, SASEGT. Losses at the gene ends were 5 bases for V and 4 bases for J; bases not matched to a gene: 7. The CDR3 spans 15 residues. DNA of the CDR3: TGTGCCAGCAGTACCGGACAGGGTGGGGGAAACACCATATATTTT. This encodes CASSTGQGGGNTIYF.

The chain has TRBV4-3 and TRBJ1-6; D is uncertain. Germline V gene data show CDR1 as LGHNA and CDR2 as YSLEER. This CDR3 is 12 amino acids long. Trimming removed 1 base from V and 14 bases from J, with 9 bases in between. CDR3 protein: CASSQAGLALHF. Written as DNA, the CDR3 is TGCGCCAGCAGCCAAGCAGGTCTGGCCCTCCACTTT.

The chain is built from TRBV9 and TRBJ2-5; D possibly corresponds to TRBD1 (6 bases). The germline V and J ends were trimmed by 3 bases and 5 bases, with 20 bases remaining between them. The germline V gene has CDR1 SGDLS and CDR2 YYNGEE. CDR3 length: 16 amino acids. The CDR3 region has the DNA TGTGCCAGCAGCGCAGAAAGAGCAGGGGCAGGGGAGACCCAGTACTTC. This translates into CASSAERAGAGETQYF.

The V and J genes are TRBV7-2 and TRBJ2-2, with TRBD2 matching over 13 bases. Germline V gene sequence: CDR1 SGHTA, CDR2 FQGNSA. V lost 4 bases to trimming and J lost 1 base; unmatched junction nucleotides: 9. The CDR3 length is 19 residues. The CDR3 here is CASSSLLAGGPGNTGELFF. For the CDR3, the DNA is TGTGCCAGCAGCTCCCTACTAGCGGGAGGGCCAGGGAACACCGGGGAGCTGTTTTTT.

The chain uses TRBV28 and TRBJ1-2, with a tentative D call TRBD1 (5 bases). V was cut by 4 bases and J by 6 bases, with 12 bases left in between. CDR1 and CDR2 from the germline V gene are MDHEN and SYDVKM. The CDR3 is 13 residues long. The CDR3 DNA follows: TGTGCCAGCAGTTGGAAGGGGTTGGATGGCTACACCTTC. This sequence encodes CASSWKGLDGYTF.

V is TRBV5-1 and J is TRBJ1-1; D may be TRBD1 (6 bases). V was cut by 3 bases and J by 8 bases, with 14 bases left in between. The CDR3 has 13 residues. Germline loops: CDR1 SGHRS, CDR2 YFSETQ. CDR3: CASSSTITGEAFF. Written as DNA, the CDR3 is TGCGCCAGCAGCTCAACAATAACAGGGGAAGCTTTCTTT.

In DNA form, the CDR3 reads TGTGCCAGCAGGACGACAGGGGAGGATGGCTACACCTTC. It encodes CASRTTGEDGYTF. This chain joins TRBV6-1 and TRBJ1-2; the match to TRBD1 covers 8 bases. The CDR3 consists of 13 residues. Trimming took 6 bases from V and 6 from J; bases not matched to a gene: 6. CDR1 MNHNS and CDR2 SASEGT come from the germline V gene.

The chain joins TRBV5-4 to TRBJ2-7, with 9 positions matching TRBD1. Germline V gene data show CDR1 as SGHNT and CDR2 as YYREEE (reference sequence). V lost 1 base, J lost 6 bases, and 5 bases stayed unmatched. CDR3 length equals 14 residues. The CDR3 loop is CASSLRTGVVEQYF. The CDR3 DNA reads TGTGCCAGCAGCTTGCGGACAGGGGTGGTCGAGCAGTACTTC.

The rearrangement joins TRBV27 to TRBJ2-6; no clear D. V was pared by 6 bases and J by 0 bases, with 9 bases between. Germline CDR1 is MNHEY and CDR2 is SMNVEV (reference sequence). The CDR3 runs to 15 residues. CDR3 region: CASSSESSGANVLTF. CDR3 sequence (DNA): TGTGCCAGCAGCTCGGAGAGCTCTGGGGCCAACGTCCTGACTTTC.

This chain uses TRBV27 with TRBJ2-3; 8 nucleotides line up with TRBD2. CDR1 and CDR2 from the germline V gene are MNHEY and SMNVEV (reference sequence). The CDR3 has 16 residues. Trimming took 4 bases from V and 6 from J; bases not matched to a gene: 12. CDR3 region: CASSSFPGLDTDTQYF. In nucleotides, the CDR3 is TGTGCCAGCAGTTCTTTCCCGGGACTAGACACGGATACGCAGTATTTT.

CDR3 bases: TGTGCCAGCAGCCGGAACAGACAGGGGACTCGTCTCGAGCAGTACTTC. Its protein is CASSRNRQGTRLEQYF. J is TRBJ2-7 and V is TRBV7-9, with 8 bases identical to TRBD1. Germline lookup yields CDR1 SEHNR and CDR2 FQNEAQ (reference sequence). Losses at the gene ends were 5 bases for V and 6 bases for J; bases not matched to a gene: 15. There are 16 residues in the CDR3.